Sequencing of this TCR beta chain was carried out in a study of blood T cell repertoires in COVID-19. Study in general: Acute-phase and convalescent COVID-19 samples originated in the United States, Italy and Spain.

In the original workflow: Reference gene primers were amplified, and this amplification served to estimate nucleated cell counts. Using immunoSEQ multiplex PCR, the repertoire was profiled, and TCRdb retains in-frame clones only, with some absent. The V and J calls and the clone size are those of that table, but D and trimming were determined from the DNA. Seen here are about 360,000 clones, around nine tenths observed once, and the top ten hold under 3%. V dropped 5 bases and J dropped 8; count of bases not matched to a gene: 5. The CDR3 runs 13 residues. CDR1 is SGHRS and CDR2 is YFSETQ in the germline V gene.

The sample taken for sequencing was peripheral blood. The sequence came from a human donor in a cohort sampled during active COVID-19. The chain employs TRBV5-1 and TRBJ2-1, with 9 nucleotides matching TRBD2. The CDR3 region is CASRGAGGDEQFF. The CDR3 nucleotides are TGCGCCAGCAGGGGAGCGGGAGGCGATGAGCAGTTCTTC.